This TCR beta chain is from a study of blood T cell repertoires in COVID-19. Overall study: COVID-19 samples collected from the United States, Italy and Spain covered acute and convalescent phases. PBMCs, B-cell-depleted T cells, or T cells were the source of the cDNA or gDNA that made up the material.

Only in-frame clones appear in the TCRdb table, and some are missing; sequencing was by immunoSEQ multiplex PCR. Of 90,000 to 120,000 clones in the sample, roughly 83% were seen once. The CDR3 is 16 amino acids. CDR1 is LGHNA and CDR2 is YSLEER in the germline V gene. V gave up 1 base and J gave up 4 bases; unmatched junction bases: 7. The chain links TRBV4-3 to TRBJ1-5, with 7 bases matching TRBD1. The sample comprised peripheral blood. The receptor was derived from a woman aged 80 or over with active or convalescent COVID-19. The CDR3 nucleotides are TGCGCCAGCAGCCAAGTCTACGGGACAGCTAATCAGCCCCAGCATTTT. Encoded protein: CASSQVYGTANQPQHF.